This TCR beta chain was retrieved from a study of CD8+ T cells in alopecia areata (dated by TCRdb to 2017 to 2018). About the study as a whole: Treated patients were enrolled in an open-label pilot trial of oral tofacitinib at 5 to 10 mg twice daily for moderate-to-severe alopecia areata. Tofacitinib was given for 6 to 18 months, followed by 6 months of follow-up off drug to assess delayed response and recurrence. The study used high-throughput TCRbeta sequencing to examine T cell clonal expansion in alopecia areata, in both the C3H/HeJ mouse model and human patients. In humans, TCRbeta sequencing was performed on scalp tissue and on sorted CD4+ and CD8+ peripheral blood T cells from healthy controls and from patients with patchy or totalis/universalis alopecia areata. Biopsies were taken from tofacitinib-treated patients at baseline and at 4 and 24 weeks of treatment, and a later scalp biopsy was taken in several of the tofacitinib-treated patients. Scalp clonality was compared across normal scalp (n=4), patchy alopecia areata scalp (n=8), and alopecia totalis/universalis scalp (n=8). RNA was obtained with the PAXgene miRNA kit for fixed scalp, the miRNeasy kit for PBMCs, and the RNeasy kit for mouse skin. immunoSEQ multiplex PCR using 35 Vbeta forward primers and 13 Jbeta reverse primers was used to amplify TCRbeta CDR3 regions.

The sample's time point label, decoded: baseline before oral tofacitinib. From alopecia areata patients, peripheral blood was collected along with lesional scalp punch biopsies. PBMCs were separated by density centrifugation and stained for CD3, CD4 and CD8, after which CD4+ and CD8+ T cells were sorted on a FACSAria. In regard to this clone: Its antigen has not been determined. There are no base qualities to consult, and no much larger clone falls within one base.

General findings and caveats noted by the study authors: Higher clonality and more expanded CD8+ clones were observed in lesional scalp than in normal scalp, particularly in alopecia totalis/universalis, a finding suggestive of antigenic drive. Scalp TCR repertoire analysis is complicated because resident alphabeta T cells in normal human skin are also sequenced, whereas mouse skin is dominated by gammadelta T cells. Compared with mice, TCR sequences shared between patients were less clear, possibly partly because of HLA diversity across the patient population.

Here V drops 4 bases and J drops 5 bases, and the junction holds 8 bases not matched to any gene. Taken from the germline V gene, the CDR1 and CDR2 loops are MGHRA and YSYEKL. Reading from cysteine to phenylalanine, the CDR3 counts 15 amino acids. Of the read, only the CDR3 DNA is kept; its 45 bases are in frame from base 1. Library prep was done by the immunoSEQ multiplex PCR assay. RNA was extracted from all samples and reverse transcribed into cDNA as template for TCR sequencing. First-strand cDNA was synthesized using SuperScript III with a 2:1 mix of oligo-dT and random hexamers. A synthetic immune receptor repertoire was used to gauge amplification bias, and whatever bias remained was removed computationally. The source study handled its data this way. Raw reads were preprocessed to remove errors, and CDR3 was defined according to IMGT conventions as the region from the conserved cysteine to phenylalanine. Clonality was calculated as 1 minus Shannon entropy normalized by log2 of the number of productive unique TCRs. Whether each scalp clone was CD4 or CD8 was inferred by checking scalp TCRbeta sequences against the CD4 and CD8 repertoires from sorted blood. TCRdb took this table from immuneACCESS and kept in-frame rearrangements with V and J called. Such tables lack part of the clones; where checked against another copy, unresolved V genes explain under half of the gap, and the rest is unexplained. For V, J and clone size, that table is used; D and trimming come from the DNA. The sample table lists 150,000 or so clones, 85% to 90% of them with a count of one. The top ten clones comprise roughly 16% of the sample.

The chain uses TRBV4-1 and TRBJ2-1; the junction holds 7 bases that match TRBD1. This sample comprised CD8+ T cells sorted from blood, obtained at week 0. This clonotype was obtained from a human donor with alopecia areata. The sequenced DNA is TGCGCCAGCAGCCCAACATTACAGGGGAACAATGAGCAGTTCTTC. It translates to CASSPTLQGNNEQFF.